This T cell receptor (beta chain) is from a study of T-cell memory formation after mild COVID-19 (dated by TCRdb to the early 2020s). As for the study more broadly: TCR sequence clusters from the two donors were found to be largely donor specific. In two donors, T-cell clones that expanded and contracted after mild COVID-19 were tracked by sequencing TCRalpha and TCRbeta repertoires over time. Two young, previously healthy adult volunteers made up the cohort, one male and one female. On the study overall, not on this receptor specifically: Only a couple of mild cases were covered by the study, and larger cohorts that include severe cases with pre-infection samples were considered necessary. Contracting CD4+ clones appeared mostly in the CM and EM memory subsets, whereas CD8+ clones were enriched in EMRA. Clones that contracted from day 15 to 85 showed balanced CD4/CD8 phenotypes, whereas a second wave of clones that expanded from day 15 to 37 leaned towards CD4+. SARS-CoV-2 specificity was not confirmed for the second-wave clones peaking on day 37. Some responding clones were detected in pre-infection memory, which suggested that pre-existing cross-reactive memory T cells had joined the SARS-CoV-2 response.

The cysteine opens and the phenylalanine closes a CDR3 of 14 amino acids. CDR3 DNA only is kept here, 42 bases in frame from base 1. The junction shows trimming of 3 bases on V and 5 bases on J, plus 14 bases between the germline ends. CDR1 and CDR2 (SEHNR, FQNEAQ) derive from the germline V gene (reference sequence). Ficoll-Paque density gradient centrifugation was the method used to isolate PBMCs. The sequencer was an Illumina NovaSeq 6000. TCRalpha and TCRbeta cDNA libraries were constructed by 5'RACE with constant-segment primers, with sample barcodes and unique molecular identifiers being introduced. RNA was extracted from every sample with Trizol reagent. Library amplification was performed in two PCR steps, and a second sample barcode and Illumina TruSeq adapters were introduced in the second step. Sequencing of the libraries was done on an Illumina NovaSeq, producing 2 x 150 bp paired-end reads. The authors' pipeline ran thus. With migec v1.2.7, reads were demultiplexed and then collapsed into UMI-guided consensus sequences. Using mixcr v2.1.11, the UMI consensuses were aligned to TRA and TRB V and J templates and assembled into clonotypes. A clonotype was counted as expanded or contracted only when both edgeR and NoisET called the clonotype significant, with the noise models trained on biological replicates. For edgeR calls, the thresholds were a false discovery rate-adjusted p below 0.01 and a log2 fold-change of 1. As an exploratory analysis of dynamics, PCA with hierarchical clustering was applied to max-normalized trajectories of the 1000 most abundant clonotypes. Separately sequenced CD4+ and CD8+ repertoires were used to assign the CD4 or CD8 phenotype of responding clones. Clones were called with MiXCR by TCRdb after fastp trimmed the public reads at Q25, and only in-frame beta chains were retained. Here each entry gathers all rows of one CDR3 protein and keeps the most common genes and DNA. The V and J calls, along with clone size, are taken from TCRdb and not from the paper's own processing. Counted in this sample were 350,000 to 450,000 distinct CDR3 sequences; 13% to 15% of them appeared once. The ten largest clones represent about 22% of the sample.

This clonotype was detected a few times. The clone's antigen remains unknown. The sample holds no much larger clone one base away, and base qualities are not on file. The TCR comes from a man between 18 and 35 years old who had mild COVID-19 (a few samples of this study predate the infection). The sample titles of this study are shuffled in the database, so cell type and time point are left out; the donor was told from shared clones. In this chain, TRBV7-9 is recombined with TRBJ2-7, with TRBD1 as a weak D call on 5 bases. What was sequenced was PBMCs or a T cell subset sorted from them (not recorded which). The CDR3: CASSFSPGLNEQYF. DNA sequence: TGTGCCAGCAGCTTCAGCCCAGGGTTAAACGAGCAGTACTTC.